The clone carrying this T cell receptor beta chain has a handful of counts. Antigen: not known. This sample is part of a study of tumour-infiltrating T cells in Burkitt lymphoma. Study-level background: The Burkitt lymphoma cohort spanned all epidemiological subtypes. Whole-study findings and limits: Public clonotypes, several, appeared across numerous Burkitt lymphoma patients.

Trimming removed 5 bases from V and 7 bases from J; junction bases left unmatched: 5. The CDR3 spans 13 residues. In germline, CDR1 is MNHEY, CDR2 SVGAGI. Using immunoSEQ multiplex PCR, the repertoire was profiled, and TCRdb retains in-frame clones only, with some absent. The sample lists more than 45,000 clones; around 29% were seen once. This receptor was obtained from a human donor with Burkitt lymphoma. The rearrangement uses TRBV6-5 and TRBJ1-5, with 7 bases aligning to TRBD1. Sequencing was carried out using tumor tissue. CDR3 sequence (DNA): TGTGCCAGCAGTGACAGGGATGGGCAGCCCCAGCATTTT. Translating it yields CASSDRDGQPQHF.